The 8 T cell receptor beta chains below all came from one sample that was sequenced in a study of T cell responses to AZD1222 COVID-19 vaccine. The table came from immunoSEQ multiplex PCR; TCRdb's copy has only in-frame clones and leaves some out. The table records about 120,000 clones, around 89% of them present only once. The sample consisted of peripheral blood, taken on day 0 of MenACWY control vaccination. The receptors derive from an adult in good health.

Only one count was recorded for this clone. The chain recombines TRBV5-4 with TRBJ2-7; 12 bases agree with TRBD2. J lost 4 bases, V lost 1 base, and 3 bases had no gene match. Per the germline V gene, CDR1 is SGHNT and CDR2 is YYREEE (reference sequence). This CDR3 comprises 15 residues. Written as DNA, the CDR3 is TGTGCCAGCAGCTTGCTAGCGGGAGGGGGTTACGAGCAGTACTTC. It translates to CASSLLAGGGYEQYF.

This chain connects TRBV9 to TRBJ2-7, with D uncertain. The germline gives CDR1 SGDLS, CDR2 YYNGEE. The CDR3 loop spans 12 amino acids. Trimming removed 3 bases from V and 0 bases from J, with 4 bases in between. CDR3 nucleotides: TGTGCCAGCAGCGCTTACTCCTACGAGCAGTACTTC. It yields the protein CASSAYSYEQYF.

The J gene is TRBJ2-7, the V gene TRBV7-9, with D tentatively TRBD2 (6 bases). The CDR3 is made up of 16 amino acids. Germline-derived CDR1 and CDR2 are SEHNR and FQNEAQ (reference sequence). Trimming took off 4 bases at V and 4 bases at J, with 20 bases between the two ends. CDR3 in amino acids: CASSSPIPGEYYEQYF. CDR3 coding DNA: TGTGCCAGCAGCTCCCCCATCCCGGGAGAGTATTACGAGCAGTACTTC.

The chain employs TRBV27 and TRBJ2-5; 7 bases match TRBD2. V lost 4 bases, J lost 5 bases, and 13 bases stayed unmatched. Germline V gives CDR1 MNHEY, CDR2 SMNVEV (reference sequence). The CDR3 has 16 amino acids. CDR3 residues: CASSSRGASGGETQYF. CDR3 bases: TGTGCCAGCAGTTCCCGTGGGGCTAGCGGAGGGGAGACCCAGTACTTC.

V gene TRBV27 combines with J gene TRBJ2-3; tentatively, D is TRBD1 (5 bases). CDR1 and CDR2 (germline): MNHEY, SMNVEV (reference sequence). CDR3 length: 14 residues. Trimming removed 5 bases from V and 6 bases from J, with 15 bases in between. CDR3 protein: CASSRRGTQDTQYF. The CDR3 nucleotides read TGTGCCAGCAGTCGTAGGGGAACTCAGGATACGCAGTATTTT.

The chain couples TRBV5-6 to TRBJ1-2; D gene unclear. Germline V lookup: CDR1 SGHDT, CDR2 YYEEEE. This CDR3 contains 18 residues. V lost 0 bases to trimming and J lost 6 bases, with 24 bases between them. This CDR3 reads CASSLGQGMRSFEDGYTF. CDR3 bases: TGTGCCAGCAGCTTGGGCCAAGGGATGAGGAGTTTCGAGGATGGCTACACCTTC.

The chain recombines TRBV30 with TRBJ1-3; D uncertain. This CDR3 has 15 residues. Germline CDR1 GTSNPN, CDR2 SVGIG (reference sequence). V was cut by 0 bases and J by 4 bases, with 13 bases left in between. The CDR3 nucleotides read TGTGCCTGGAGTGTACGGAAGGGTCCGGGAAACACCATATATTTT. Translating it yields CAWSVRKGPGNTIYF.

The chain couples TRBV23-1 to TRBJ1-2, with D possibly TRBD1 on 5 matching bases. TRBV23-1 carries the ORF label, with uncertain function. Trimming stripped 0 bases from V and 2 bases from J, with 16 bases between. CDR3 length: 17 residues. CDR3 protein: CASSQSRPGRWNYGYTF. Here the CDR3 DNA reads TGCGCCAGCAGTCAATCGCGCCCGGGACGGTGGAACTATGGCTACACCTTC.